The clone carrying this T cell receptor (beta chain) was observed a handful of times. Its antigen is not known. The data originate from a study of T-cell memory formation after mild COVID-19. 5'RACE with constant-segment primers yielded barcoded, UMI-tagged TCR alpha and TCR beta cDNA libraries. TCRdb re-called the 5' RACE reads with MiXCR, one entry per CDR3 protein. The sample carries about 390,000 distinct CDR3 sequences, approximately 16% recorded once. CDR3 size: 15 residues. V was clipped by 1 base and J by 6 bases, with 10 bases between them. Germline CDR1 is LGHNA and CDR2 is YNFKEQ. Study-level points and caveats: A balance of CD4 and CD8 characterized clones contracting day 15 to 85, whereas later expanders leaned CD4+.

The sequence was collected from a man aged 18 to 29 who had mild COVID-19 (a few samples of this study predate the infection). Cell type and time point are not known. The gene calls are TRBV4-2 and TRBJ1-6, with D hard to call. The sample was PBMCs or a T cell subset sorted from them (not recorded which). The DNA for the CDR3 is TGTGCCAGCAGCCAAGGGGTAGAATTTAATTCACCCCTCCACTTT. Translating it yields CASSQGVEFNSPLHF.